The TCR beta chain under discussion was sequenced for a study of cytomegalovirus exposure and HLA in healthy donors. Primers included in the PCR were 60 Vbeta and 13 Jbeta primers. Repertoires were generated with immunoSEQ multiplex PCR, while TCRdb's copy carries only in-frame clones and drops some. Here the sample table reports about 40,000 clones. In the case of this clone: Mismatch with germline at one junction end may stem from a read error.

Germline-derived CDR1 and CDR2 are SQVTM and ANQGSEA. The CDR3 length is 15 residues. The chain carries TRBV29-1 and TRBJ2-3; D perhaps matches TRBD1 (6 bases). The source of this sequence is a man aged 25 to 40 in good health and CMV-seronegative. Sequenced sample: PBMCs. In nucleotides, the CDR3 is TGCAGCGCTGAACAGGGAAAGGGCCCCACAGATACGCAGTATTTT. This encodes CSAEQGKGPTDTQYF.